This T cell receptor (beta chain) was found in a study of technical replicates of blood from several donors. Trimming removed 7 bases from V and 4 bases from J; junction bases left unmatched: 16. The CDR3 extends over 16 amino acids. CDR1 GTSNPN and CDR2 SVGIG come from the germline V gene (reference sequence). Measured with immunoSEQ multiplex PCR; TCRdb has only the in-frame clones, and not every one. The table lists 75,000 to 85,000 clones, roughly four fifths of them singletons. The material sequenced was PBMCs. The genes are TRBV30 and TRBJ1-1; 9 bases match TRBD1. This TCR derives from a human donor in good health. Some clones in this sample may be carry-over from other donors' samples. DNA of the CDR3: TGTGCCTCGAATCCGGGACAGGGTTTCTGGAGCACTGAAGCTTTCTTT. Translating gives CASNPGQGFWSTEAFF.